The present TCR beta chain was sequenced within a study of blood T cells in healthy people across ages. A sample-barcoded 5' primer and a J-beta primer mix were used in a second PCR of roughly 7 to 12 cycles. MiXCR, applied by TCRdb to the 5' RACE reads, yields one record per CDR3 protein. The table lists 1.2 million to 1.5 million distinct CDR3 sequences, 42% of them singletons, with roughly 7.9% in the top ten. The CDR3 length is 15 residues. The germline gives CDR1 DFQATT, CDR2 SNEGSKA (reference sequence). The V end lost 1 base, the J end lost 4 bases, and 16 bases lay between the germline ends. There are a few counts of this clonotype.

This sequence joins TRBV20-1 and TRBJ1-1; perhaps TRBD1 as D (5 bases). The sequence derives from a woman under 30 in good health. Input material: blood. The CDR3 region is CSARGSPGRGTEAFF. Written as DNA, the CDR3 is TGCAGTGCTAGAGGTTCCCCAGGGCGGGGCACTGAAGCTTTCTTT.